Listed here are 27 T cell receptor beta chains from one sample, sequenced in a study of persistence of HIV-infected CD4 T cells. Sequencing used immunoSEQ version 4 in survey mode. The data were produced by immunoSEQ multiplex PCR, yet TCRdb's version contains in-frame clones alone and is incomplete. The table lists about 7,000 clones, roughly 83% of them singletons. These receptors have no identified antigens. Lysates of CMV-infected fibroblasts at 10 ug/mL stimulated these cells. Responding CD4+ T cells were sorted by upregulation of both CD40 ligand and CD69. Sequencing used CD4+ T cells sorted from PBMCs after approximately 20-hour stimulation, obtained from a patient who received antiretroviral therapy. These receptors originate from an adult woman with HIV who was CMV-seropositive.

The chain uses TRBV6-2 or TRBV6-3 and TRBJ2-6, with D tentatively TRBD2 (5 bases). V lost 6 bases and J 4 bases, leaving 13 bases between the germline ends. Germline lookup yields CDR1 MNHEY and CDR2 SVGEGT. This CDR3 contains 15 residues. CDR3 protein: CASSSRPGGANVLTF. The CDR3 DNA sequence: TGTGCCAGCAGCTCCAGACCGGGGGGGGCCAACGTCCTGACTTTC.

The rearrangement links TRBV12-3 or TRBV12-4 to TRBJ2-7, with a weak D call TRBD2 (6 bases). V gave up 5 bases and J gave up 4 bases, with 9 bases separating them. CDR3 length equals 12 residues. CDR3 loop: CASSSGGYEQYF. The CDR3 DNA follows: TGTGCCAGCAGTAGTGGGGGGTACGAGCAGTACTTC.

This chain links TRBV5-1 with TRBJ2-2; D not certain. Germline CDR1 is SGHRS and CDR2 is YFSETQ. V was cut by 6 bases and J by 3 bases, with 15 bases left in between. The CDR3 consists of 15 residues. Here the CDR3 DNA reads TGCGCCAGCACAATTTCGAGCCCGGACACCGGGGAGCTGTTTTTT. Amino acids: CASTISSPDTGELFF.

This rearrangement joins TRBV30 to TRBJ1-2; 8 bases align to TRBD1. The CDR3 loop spans 13 amino acids. Germline V lookup: CDR1 GTSNPN, CDR2 SVGIG (reference sequence). Trimming cost V 2 bases and J 8 bases; bases outside gene matches: 7. The CDR3 sequence is CAWSRQGFSGYTF. In DNA, the CDR3 is TGTGCCTGGAGTAGACAGGGGTTTTCCGGCTACACCTTC.

The chain joins TRBV11-3 to TRBJ1-2; weak D call: TRBD1 (5 bases). With 4 bases removed from V and 4 bases from J, the gap between germline ends came to 13 bases. The CDR3 is made up of 14 amino acids. The germline V gene encodes CDR1 SGHNT and CDR2 YENEEA. CDR3 bases: TGTGCCAGCAGCTCGATGCCCGACAGCTATGGCTACACCTTC. This sequence encodes CASSSMPDSYGYTF.

The genes are TRBV7-2 and TRBJ1-1; D ambiguous. CDR3 length: 11 amino acids. Germline assignment: CDR1 SGHTA and CDR2 FQGNSA. Trimming cost V 4 bases and J 10 bases, with 10 bases left between them. Here the CDR3 reads CASSSGFGAFF. CDR3 nucleotides: TGTGCCAGCAGCTCAGGCTTTGGAGCTTTCTTT.

This clone is hyperexpanded by share. V gene TRBV28 combines with J gene TRBJ1-2; 9 bases fit TRBD1. J gave up 5 bases and V 7 bases, and 5 bases lay outside the gene matches. This CDR3 comprises 13 residues. The germline V gene encodes CDR1 MDHEN and CDR2 SYDVKM. CDR3 bases: TGTGCCAGCACCCGCGGGACAGGGTATGGCTACACCTTC. It codes for CASTRGTGYGYTF.

The gene calls are TRBV3-1 (or the pseudogene TRBV3-2) and TRBJ1-1; no clear D. The CDR3 has 14 amino acids. V was cut by 7 bases and J by 0 bases, with 12 bases left in between. The germline gives CDR1 LGHDT, CDR2 YNNKEL (reference sequence). The CDR3 is CASKPSTVNTEAFF. Written as DNA, the CDR3 is TGTGCCAGCAAACCTTCTACAGTGAACACTGAAGCTTTCTTT.

The chain has TRBV25-1 and TRBJ1-1; perhaps TRBD1 as D (5 bases). Germline V gene lookup returns CDR1 MGHDK and CDR2 SYGVNS. V was cut by 4 bases and J by 7 bases, with 10 bases left in between. This CDR3 comprises 12 residues. This CDR3 is CASSGGGFEAFF. The CDR3 nucleotides are TGTGCCAGCAGTGGGGGCGGCTTTGAAGCTTTCTTT.

This clone was detected a few times. The chain combines TRBV5-1 with TRBJ2-2, with 7 bases lining up with TRBD1. The trim removed 4 bases at V and 10 bases at J, leaving 7 bases unmatched. In germline, CDR1 is SGHRS, CDR2 YFSETQ. This CDR3 is 13 amino acids long. CDR3 nucleotides: TGCGCCAGCAGCGAGGGACAGCTGCAGGAGCTGTTTTTT. It translates to CASSEGQLQELFF.

The rearrangement links TRBV7-8 to TRBJ2-3; TRBD2 is a possible D gene (5 bases). The CDR3 consists of 13 residues. Germline V lookup: CDR1 SGHVS, CDR2 FQNEAQ. Trimming removed 5 bases from V and 3 bases from J, with 9 bases in between. The CDR3 DNA is TGTGCCAGCAGCGGAGGACTTACAGATACGCAGTATTTT. Translation gives CASSGGLTDTQYF.

The genes are TRBV5-1 and TRBJ1-1; a possible D gene is TRBD1 (6 bases). The V end lost 4 bases, the J end lost 5 bases, and 15 bases lay between the germline ends. Germline V gene lookup returns CDR1 SGHRS and CDR2 YFSETQ. This CDR3 has 14 amino acids. The CDR3 sequence is CASSVWGADTEAFF. CDR3 nucleotide sequence: TGCGCCAGCAGCGTGTGGGGGGCGGATACTGAAGCTTTCTTT.

V gene TRBV4-1 combines with J gene TRBJ1-1, with 7 bases that match TRBD1. The germline CDR1 and CDR2 sequences are MGHRA and YSYEKL. J gave up 5 bases and V 3 bases, and 9 bases lay outside the gene matches. There are 15 residues in the CDR3. CDR3 in DNA: TGCGCCAGCAGCCATAATGACAGGGTGAGTACTGAAGCTTTCTTT. Its protein product is CASSHNDRVSTEAFF.

The V call is TRBV29-1, the J call TRBJ2-1; the match to TRBD1 covers 8 bases. Germline V gene sequence: CDR1 SQVTM, CDR2 ANQGSEA. The ends lost 1 base at V and 1 base at J; junction bases unmatched: 0. The CDR3 consists of 14 residues. The CDR3 is CSVEGDRSYNEQFF. In DNA form, the CDR3 reads TGCAGCGTTGAAGGGGACAGGTCCTACAATGAGCAGTTCTTC.

In DNA form, the CDR3 reads TGTGCCAGCAGCTTCATCGACAGGGAAGAGATTTCTGGGGCCAACGTCCTGACTTTC. Translated, it gives CASSFIDREEISGANVLTF. V usage is TRBV5-6 and J usage is TRBJ2-6, with 7 bases lining up with TRBD1. Germline V CDR1 and CDR2: SGHDT, YYEEEE. The CDR3 contains 19 residues. Unmatched junction bases numbered 12, after V lost 2 bases and J lost 1 base.

V gene TRBV18 combines with J gene TRBJ2-4, with D maybe TRBD2 (5 bases). V was pared by 6 bases and J by 5 bases, with 11 bases between. This CDR3 has 13 amino acids. Germline V gives CDR1 KGHSH, CDR2 LQKENI. CDR3 region: CASSPGGENIQYF. CDR3 sequence (DNA): TGTGCCAGCTCTCCAGGAGGAGAAAACATTCAGTACTTC.

V and J are TRBV19 and TRBJ1-5, with 7 bases that match TRBD1. This CDR3 contains 15 residues. The germline gives CDR1 LNHDA, CDR2 SQIVND (reference sequence). The V gene end was trimmed by 9 bases and the J gene end by 4 bases; junction bases not matched to a gene: 12. The CDR3 region has the DNA TGTGCCAGCAAACGCGACAGGGCTGAGAATCAGCCCCAGCATTTT. It translates to CASKRDRAENQPQHF. Full variable domain (missing parts from reference TRBV19 and TRBJ1-5): DGGITQSPKYLFRKEGQNVTLSCEQNLNHDAMYWYRQDPGQGLRLIYYSQIVNDFQKGDIAEGYSVSREKKESFPLTVTSAQKNPTAFYLCASKRDRAENQPQHFGDGTRLSIL.

By frequency in the sample, this clone is medium-sized. The V call is TRBV28, the J call TRBJ1-2; 8 bases match TRBD1. The germline gives CDR1 MDHEN, CDR2 SYDVKM. The V gene end was trimmed by 5 bases and the J gene end by 5 bases; junction bases not matched to a gene: 16. The CDR3 totals 17 residues. The DNA of the CDR3 is TGTGCCAGCAGTCCCGGCCTAGGACAGGGCGGCTCGTATGGCTACACCTTC. Translating it yields CASSPGLGQGGSYGYTF.

The chain joins TRBV7-7 to TRBJ2-5; TRBD2 aligns across 15 bases. V lost 5 bases, J lost 5 bases, and 3 bases stayed unmatched. The germline V gene encodes CDR1 SSHAT and CDR2 FNYEAQ (reference sequence). CDR3 length equals 15 residues. This CDR3 reads CASSLGLAGGETQYF. The CDR3 DNA reads TGTGCCAGCAGCCTCGGACTAGCGGGAGGGGAGACCCAGTACTTC.

This clone came up once. This chain links TRBV21-1 with TRBJ2-3; the table's D call TRBD2 went unverified against the DNA. TRBV21-1 is noted as a pseudogene. The CDR3 is 14 amino acids. As DNA, the CDR3 is TGTGCCAGCAGCAACTGTACTTACACAGATACGCAGTATTTT. Protein sequence: CASSNCTYTDTQYF.

The chain has TRBV2 and TRBJ2-6, with D possibly TRBD1 on 5 matching bases. CDR3 length equals 17 residues. V was cut by 6 bases and J by 0 bases, with 15 bases left in between. Per germline, CDR1 SNHLY and CDR2 FYNNEI. DNA for the CDR3: TGTGCCAGCAGCAATGGACACCGTCCCTCTGGGGCCAACGTCCTGACTTTC. Protein: CASSNGHRPSGANVLTF.

The chain carries TRBV5-5 and TRBJ2-7; D assignment may be TRBD1 or TRBD2 (5 bases each). Trimming left V 1 base short and J 3 bases short, with 20 bases between. The CDR3 is 17 amino acids. Germline CDR1 SGHKS, CDR2 YYEKEE (reference sequence). The CDR3 loop is CASSLPAVGGQGYEQYF. The CDR3 DNA sequence: TGTGCCAGCAGCTTGCCCGCTGTTGGGGGTCAGGGCTACGAGCAGTACTTC.

This clone was observed a few times. J is TRBJ1-2 and V is TRBV6-5, with 8 bases lining up with TRBD1. This CDR3 spans 13 amino acids. V trimming: 8 bases; J trimming: 4 bases; junction bases outside the gene matches: 6. Germline V gene lookup returns CDR1 MNHEY and CDR2 SVGAGI. This CDR3 is CASRRGQGYGYTF. The DNA for the CDR3 is TGTGCCAGCCGCAGGGGGCAGGGCTATGGCTACACCTTC.

V gene TRBV7-2 combines with J gene TRBJ2-3, with D tentatively TRBD1 (6 bases). CDR1 SGHTA and CDR2 FQGNSA come from the germline V gene. The CDR3 runs 16 residues. The V gene lost 2 bases and the J gene lost 4 bases, with 16 bases spanning the gap. The CDR3 nucleotides read TGTGCCAGCAGCTTAACGTTCGCCAGGGGAGCAGATACGCAGTATTTT. It codes for CASSLTFARGADTQYF. Drawing the rest from reference TRBV7-2 and TRBJ2-3, the complete variable domain is GAGVSQSPSNKVTEKGKDVELRCDPISGHTALYWYRQSLGQGLEFLIYFQGNSAPDKSGLPSDRFSAERTGGSVSTLTIQRTQQEDSAVYLCASSLTFARGADTQYFGPGTRLTVL.

The sample holds a few counts of this clone. The chain joins TRBV10-3 to TRBJ1-5; 7 nucleotides align to TRBD1. The CDR3 runs to 16 residues. V trimming: 4 bases; J trimming: 0 bases; junction bases outside the gene matches: 6. CDR1 ENHRY and CDR2 SYGVKD come from the germline V gene. In DNA form, the CDR3 reads TGTGCCATCAGTGCTTGGGGGACAGATAGCAATCAGCCCCAGCATTTT. This codes for CAISAWGTDSNQPQHF.

The chain is built from TRBV5-1 and TRBJ2-1; 9 positions agree with TRBD2. Germline V CDR1 and CDR2: SGHRS, YFSETQ. The V segment lost 4 bases and the J segment 4 bases; nucleotides outside the gene matches: 6. CDR3 size: 15 residues. CDR3 coding DNA: TGCGCCAGCAGCGAGGGGACTAGCTCGTACAATGAGCAGTTCTTC. Translation gives CASSEGTSSYNEQFF.

As regards this clone: Other DNA sequences in this sample translate to the same CDR3. This rearrangement joins TRBV5-1 to TRBJ2-1; D possibly matches TRBD1 or TRBD2 (5 bases each). V was pared by 4 bases and J by 0 bases, with 11 bases between. This CDR3 is 15 amino acids long. CDR1 is SGHRS and CDR2 is YFSETQ in the germline V gene. The DNA for the CDR3 is TGCGCCAGCAGCGACGGGACGAGCTCCTACAATGAGCAGTTCTTC. This gives the protein CASSDGTSSYNEQFF.